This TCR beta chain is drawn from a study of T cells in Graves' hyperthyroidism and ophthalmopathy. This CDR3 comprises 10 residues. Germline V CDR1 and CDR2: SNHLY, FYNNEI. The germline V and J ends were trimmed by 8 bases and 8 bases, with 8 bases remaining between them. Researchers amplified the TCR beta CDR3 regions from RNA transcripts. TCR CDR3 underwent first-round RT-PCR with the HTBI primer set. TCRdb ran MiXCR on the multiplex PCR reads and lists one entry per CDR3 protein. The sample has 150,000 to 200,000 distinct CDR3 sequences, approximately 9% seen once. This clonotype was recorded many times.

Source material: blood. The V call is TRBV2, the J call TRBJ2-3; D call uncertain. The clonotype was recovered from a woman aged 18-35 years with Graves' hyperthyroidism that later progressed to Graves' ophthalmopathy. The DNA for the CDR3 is TGTGCCAGCCATGTGGGTACGCAGTATTTT. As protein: CASHVGTQYF.